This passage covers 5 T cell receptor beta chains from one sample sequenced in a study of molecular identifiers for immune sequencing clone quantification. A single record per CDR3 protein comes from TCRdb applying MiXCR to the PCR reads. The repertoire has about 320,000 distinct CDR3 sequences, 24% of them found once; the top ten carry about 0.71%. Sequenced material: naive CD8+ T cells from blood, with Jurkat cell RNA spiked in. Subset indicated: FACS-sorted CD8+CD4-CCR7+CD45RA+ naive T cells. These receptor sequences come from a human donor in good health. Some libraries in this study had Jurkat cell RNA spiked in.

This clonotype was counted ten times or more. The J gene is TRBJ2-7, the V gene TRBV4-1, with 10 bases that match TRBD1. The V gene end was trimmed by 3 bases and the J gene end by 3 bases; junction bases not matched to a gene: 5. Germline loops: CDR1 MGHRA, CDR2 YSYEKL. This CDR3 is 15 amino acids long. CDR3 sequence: CASSQRGQGIYEQYF. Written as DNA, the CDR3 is TGCGCCAGCAGCCAGAGGGGACAGGGGATCTACGAGCAGTACTTC.

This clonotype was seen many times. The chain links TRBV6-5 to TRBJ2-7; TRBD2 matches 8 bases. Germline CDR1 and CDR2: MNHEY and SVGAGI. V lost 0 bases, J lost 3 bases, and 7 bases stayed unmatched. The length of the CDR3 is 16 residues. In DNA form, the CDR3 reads TGTGCCAGCAGTTACTCCGGGCGGGAGGCTGTCTACGAGCAGTACTTC. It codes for CASSYSGREAVYEQYF.

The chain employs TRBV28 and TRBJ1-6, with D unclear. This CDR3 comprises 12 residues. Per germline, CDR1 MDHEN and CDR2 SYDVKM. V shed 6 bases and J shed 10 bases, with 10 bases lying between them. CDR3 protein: CASRTLGSPLHF. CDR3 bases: TGTGCCAGCAGGACTTTGGGCTCACCCCTCCACTTT.

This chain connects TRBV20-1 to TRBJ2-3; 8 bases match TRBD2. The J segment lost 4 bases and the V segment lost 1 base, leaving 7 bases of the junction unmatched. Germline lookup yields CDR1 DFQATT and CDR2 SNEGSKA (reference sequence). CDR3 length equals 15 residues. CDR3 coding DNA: TGCAGTGCTAGAGCTCTGCGGGAGGCCGCAGATACGCAGTATTTT. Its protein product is CSARALREAADTQYF.

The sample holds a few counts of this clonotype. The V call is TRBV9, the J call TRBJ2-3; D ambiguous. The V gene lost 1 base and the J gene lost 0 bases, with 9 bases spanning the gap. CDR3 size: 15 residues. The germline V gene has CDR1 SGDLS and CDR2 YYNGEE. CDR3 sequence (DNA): TGTGCCAGCAGCGTATGGAACAGAAGCACAGATACGCAGTATTTT. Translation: CASSVWNRSTDTQYF.